The 7 T cell receptor beta chains in this list originate from one sample, sequenced in a study of CD4+ T cells in melanoma. Method: immunoSEQ multiplex PCR; TCRdb's copy keeps in-frame clones and lacks some. The table lists 16 clones. The sequenced material came from cells from a culture (not recorded whether cultured in vitro). These receptors were taken from a human donor with melanoma.

The chain links TRBV6-4 to TRBJ2-7; 12 nucleotides match TRBD1. The length of the CDR3 is 13 residues. V gave up 9 bases and J gave up 5 bases; unmatched junction bases: 5. CDR1 is MRHNA, CDR2 SNTAGT, per germline. The DNA for the CDR3 is TGTGCCAGACCGGGACAGGGGGCCAACGAGCAGTACTTC. This codes for CARPGQGANEQYF.

This clone was counted once. V is TRBV14 and J is TRBJ1-1, with D perhaps matching TRBD1 (5 bases). In germline, CDR1 is SGHDN, CDR2 FVKESK. There are 13 residues in the CDR3. V lost 1 base and J lost 4, with 7 bases in between. CDR3 nucleotide sequence: TGTGCCAGCAGCCAAGGGGGGAGCACTGAAGCTTTCTTT. Protein sequence: CASSQGGSTEAFF.

The table lists this clone with a count of one. The chain couples TRBV14 to TRBJ2-7; possible D gene TRBD2, 6 bases. Germline values: CDR1 SGHDN, CDR2 FVKESK. V lost 3 bases to trimming and J lost 6 bases, with 18 bases between them. The CDR3 runs 15 residues. The CDR3 nucleotides are TGTGCCAGCAGCCATATTCCCGGCGGGGCCTCCGAGCAGTACTTC. It is translated as CASSHIPGGASEQYF.

The chain links TRBV9 to TRBJ1-4; perhaps TRBD1 as D (5 bases). The CDR3 totals 14 residues. Germline assignment: CDR1 SGDLS and CDR2 YYNGEE. V shed 6 bases and J shed 4 bases, with 13 bases lying between them. CDR3 in amino acids: CASNTGTGNEKLFF. CDR3 DNA sequence: TGTGCCAGCAACACCGGGACGGGTAATGAAAAACTGTTTTTT.

By frequency in the sample, this clone is hyperexpanded. The V call is TRBV7-8, the J call TRBJ2-7, with D perhaps matching TRBD1 or TRBD2 (5 bases each). Trimming stripped 1 base from V and 4 bases from J, with 14 bases between. The CDR3 totals 15 residues. Germline V gene lookup returns CDR1 SGHVS and CDR2 FQNEAQ. The CDR3 DNA reads as TGTGCCAGCAGCTTAGGTGTTGGGACGGGTTACGAGCAGTACTTC. This encodes CASSLGVGTGYEQYF.

The chain is built from TRBV3-1 (or the pseudogene TRBV3-2) and TRBJ2-3; no clear D. This CDR3 has 15 amino acids. Between the trimmed V and J ends, which lost 5 bases and 5 bases, there was a span of 17 bases. Germline V CDR1 and CDR2: LGHDT, YNNKEL (reference sequence). Here the CDR3 reads CASSIKAPMQDTQYF. The CDR3 bases are TGTGCCAGCAGCATTAAAGCTCCCATGCAAGATACGCAGTATTTT.

This clone is hyperexpanded. This chain joins TRBV4-2 and TRBJ2-7; tentatively, D is TRBD2 (7 bases). Germline CDR1 is LGHNA and CDR2 is YNFKEQ. The length of the CDR3 is 17 residues. The V end lost 3 bases, the J end lost 4 bases, and 22 bases lay between the germline ends. The CDR3 DNA is TGTGCCAGCAGCCAGGACCCCGTGGGGGGGGCGTCTTACGAGCAGTACTTC. Translating gives CASSQDPVGGASYEQYF.